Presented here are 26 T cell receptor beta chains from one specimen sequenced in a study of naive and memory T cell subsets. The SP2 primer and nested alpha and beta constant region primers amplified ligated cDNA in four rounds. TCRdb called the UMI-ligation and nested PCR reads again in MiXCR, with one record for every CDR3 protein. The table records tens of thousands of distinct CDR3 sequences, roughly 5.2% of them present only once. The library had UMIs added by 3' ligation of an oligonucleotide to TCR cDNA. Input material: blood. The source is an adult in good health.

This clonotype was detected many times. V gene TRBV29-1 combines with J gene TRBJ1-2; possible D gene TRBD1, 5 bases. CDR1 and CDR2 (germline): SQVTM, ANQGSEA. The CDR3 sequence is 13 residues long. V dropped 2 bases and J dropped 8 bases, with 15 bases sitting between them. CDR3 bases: TGCAGCGTTGAATGGCAGGGCCTAGGGGGCTACACCTTC. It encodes CSVEWQGLGGYTF.

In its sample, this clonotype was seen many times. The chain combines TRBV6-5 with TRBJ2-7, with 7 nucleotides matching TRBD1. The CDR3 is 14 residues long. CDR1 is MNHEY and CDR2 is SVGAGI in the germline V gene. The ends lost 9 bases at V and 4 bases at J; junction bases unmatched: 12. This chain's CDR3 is CASRSRGRWYEQYF. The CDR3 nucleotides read TGTGCCAGTCGGAGTAGGGGGCGATGGTACGAGCAGTACTTC.

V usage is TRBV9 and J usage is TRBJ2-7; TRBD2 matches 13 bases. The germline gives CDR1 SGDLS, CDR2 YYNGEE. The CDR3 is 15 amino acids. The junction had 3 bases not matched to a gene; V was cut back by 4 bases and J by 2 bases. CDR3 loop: CASSLGTSGTYEQYF. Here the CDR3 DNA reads TGTGCCAGCAGCCTAGGGACTAGCGGGACCTACGAGCAGTACTTC.

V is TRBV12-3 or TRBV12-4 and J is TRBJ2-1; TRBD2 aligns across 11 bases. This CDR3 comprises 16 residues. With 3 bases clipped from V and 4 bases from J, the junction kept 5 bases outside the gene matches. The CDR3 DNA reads TGTGCCAGCAGTTTCCGTCTAGCGGGAGGTTACAATGAGCAGTTCTTC. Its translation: CASSFRLAGGYNEQFF.

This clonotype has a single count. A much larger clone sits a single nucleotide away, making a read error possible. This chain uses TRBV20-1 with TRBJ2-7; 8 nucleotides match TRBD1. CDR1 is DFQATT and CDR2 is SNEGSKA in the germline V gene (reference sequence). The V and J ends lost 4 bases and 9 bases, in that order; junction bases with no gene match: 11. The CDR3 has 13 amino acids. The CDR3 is CSAIGQGRDLQYF. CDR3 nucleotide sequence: TGCAGTGCTATAGGACAGGGTCGTGACCTGCAGTACTTC.

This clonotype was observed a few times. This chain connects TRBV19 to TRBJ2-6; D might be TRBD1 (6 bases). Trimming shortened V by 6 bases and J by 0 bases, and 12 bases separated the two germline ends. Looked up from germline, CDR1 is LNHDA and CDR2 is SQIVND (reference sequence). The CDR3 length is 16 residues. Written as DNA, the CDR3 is TGTGCCAGTAGGGACAGATGGAGCTCTGGGGCCAACGTCCTGACTTTC. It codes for CASRDRWSSGANVLTF. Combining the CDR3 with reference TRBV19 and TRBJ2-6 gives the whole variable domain DGGITQSPKYLFRKEGQNVTLSCEQNLNHDAMYWYRQDPGQGLRLIYYSQIVNDFQKGDIAEGYSVSREKKESFPLTVTSAQKNPTAFYLCASRDRWSSGANVLTFGAGSRLTVL.

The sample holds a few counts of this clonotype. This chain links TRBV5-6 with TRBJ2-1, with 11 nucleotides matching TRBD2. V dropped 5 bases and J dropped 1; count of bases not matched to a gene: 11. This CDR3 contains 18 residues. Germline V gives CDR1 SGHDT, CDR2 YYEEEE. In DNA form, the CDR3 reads TGTGCCAGCAGGGGATGGTGGCTAGCGGGAGGTTCCTACAATGAGCAGTTCTTC. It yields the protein CASRGWWLAGGSYNEQFF.

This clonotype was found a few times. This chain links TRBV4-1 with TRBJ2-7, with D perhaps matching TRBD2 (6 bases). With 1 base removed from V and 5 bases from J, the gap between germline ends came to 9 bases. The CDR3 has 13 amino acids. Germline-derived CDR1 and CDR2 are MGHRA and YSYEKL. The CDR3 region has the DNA TGCGCCAGCAGCCAAGCGGGAGAGGACGAGCAGTACTTC. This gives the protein CASSQAGEDEQYF.

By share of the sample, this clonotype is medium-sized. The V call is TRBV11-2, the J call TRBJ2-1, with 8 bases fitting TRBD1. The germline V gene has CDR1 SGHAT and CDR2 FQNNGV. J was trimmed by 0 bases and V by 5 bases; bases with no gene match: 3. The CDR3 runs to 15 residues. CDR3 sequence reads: CASSIQGASYNEQFF. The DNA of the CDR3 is TGTGCCAGCAGCATCCAGGGGGCCTCCTACAATGAGCAGTTCTTC.

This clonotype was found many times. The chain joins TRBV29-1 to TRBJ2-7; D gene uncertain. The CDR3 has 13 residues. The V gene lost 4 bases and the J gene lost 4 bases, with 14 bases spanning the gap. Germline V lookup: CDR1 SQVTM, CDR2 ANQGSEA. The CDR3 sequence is CSVVRPTDYEQYF. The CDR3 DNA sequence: TGCAGCGTTGTGAGGCCCACTGATTACGAGCAGTACTTC.

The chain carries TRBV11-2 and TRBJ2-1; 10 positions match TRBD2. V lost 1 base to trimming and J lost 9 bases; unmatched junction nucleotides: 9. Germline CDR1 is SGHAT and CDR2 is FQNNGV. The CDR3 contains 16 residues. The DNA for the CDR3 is TGTGCCAGCAGCTTAGGGTCTAGCGGGAGTAGGGGTGAGCAGTTCTTC. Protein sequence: CASSLGSSGSRGEQFF.

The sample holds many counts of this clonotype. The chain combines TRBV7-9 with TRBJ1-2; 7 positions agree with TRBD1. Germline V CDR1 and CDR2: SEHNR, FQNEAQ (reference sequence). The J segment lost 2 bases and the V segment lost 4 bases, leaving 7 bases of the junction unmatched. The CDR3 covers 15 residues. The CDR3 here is CASSWRGPYNYGYTF. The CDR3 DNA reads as TGTGCCAGCAGCTGGAGGGGGCCATACAACTATGGCTACACCTTC.

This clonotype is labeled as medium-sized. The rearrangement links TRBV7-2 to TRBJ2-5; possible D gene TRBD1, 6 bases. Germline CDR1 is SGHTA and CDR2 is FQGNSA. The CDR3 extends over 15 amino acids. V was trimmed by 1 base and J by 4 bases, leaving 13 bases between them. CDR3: CASSLEARGRETQYF. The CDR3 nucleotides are TGTGCCAGCAGCTTAGAGGCCAGGGGTAGAGAGACCCAGTACTTC. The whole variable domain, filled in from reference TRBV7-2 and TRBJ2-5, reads GAGVSQSPSNKVTEKGKDVELRCDPISGHTALYWYRQSLGQGLEFLIYFQGNSAPDKSGLPSDRFSAERTGGSVSTLTIQRTQQEDSAVYLCASSLEARGRETQYFGPGTRLLVL.

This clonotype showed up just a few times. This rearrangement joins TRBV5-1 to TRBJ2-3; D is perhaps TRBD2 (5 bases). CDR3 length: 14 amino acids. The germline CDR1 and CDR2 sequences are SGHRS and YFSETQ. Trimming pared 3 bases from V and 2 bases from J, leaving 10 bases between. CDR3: CASSSERFTDTQYF. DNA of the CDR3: TGCGCCAGCAGCTCCGAGCGGTTCACAGATACGCAGTATTTT.

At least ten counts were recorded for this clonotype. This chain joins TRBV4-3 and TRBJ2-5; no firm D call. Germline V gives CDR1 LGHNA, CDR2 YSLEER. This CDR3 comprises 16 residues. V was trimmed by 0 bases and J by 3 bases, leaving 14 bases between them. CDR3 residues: CASSQDFSGAKETQYF. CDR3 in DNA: TGCGCCAGCAGCCAAGATTTTTCCGGAGCTAAAGAGACCCAGTACTTC.

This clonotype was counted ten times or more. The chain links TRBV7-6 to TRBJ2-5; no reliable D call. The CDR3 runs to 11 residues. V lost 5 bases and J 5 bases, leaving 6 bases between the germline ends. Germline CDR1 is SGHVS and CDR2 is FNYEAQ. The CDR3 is CASSQKETQYF. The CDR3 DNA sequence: TGTGCCAGCAGCCAAAAGGAGACCCAGTACTTC. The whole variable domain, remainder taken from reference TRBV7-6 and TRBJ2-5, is GAGVSQSPRYKVTKRGQDVALRCDPISGHVSLYWYRQALGQGPEFLTYFNYEAQQDKSGLPNDRFSAERPEGSISTLTIQRTEQRDSAMYRCASSQKETQYFGPGTRLLVL.

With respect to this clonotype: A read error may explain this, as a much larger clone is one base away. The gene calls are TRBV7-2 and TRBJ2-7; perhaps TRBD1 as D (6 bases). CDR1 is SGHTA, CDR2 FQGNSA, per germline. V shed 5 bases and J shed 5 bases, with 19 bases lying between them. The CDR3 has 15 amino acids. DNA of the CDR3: TGTGCCAGCAGCCCAGGGGTCCTTATTACCCACGAGCAGTACTTC. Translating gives CASSPGVLITHEQYF.

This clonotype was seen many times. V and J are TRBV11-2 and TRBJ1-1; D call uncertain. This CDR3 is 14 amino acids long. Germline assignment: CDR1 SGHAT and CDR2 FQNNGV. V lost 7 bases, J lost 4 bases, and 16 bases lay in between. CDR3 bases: TGTGCCAGCACCGCATCTGACCCAGGCACTGAAGCTTTCTTT. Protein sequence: CASTASDPGTEAFF.

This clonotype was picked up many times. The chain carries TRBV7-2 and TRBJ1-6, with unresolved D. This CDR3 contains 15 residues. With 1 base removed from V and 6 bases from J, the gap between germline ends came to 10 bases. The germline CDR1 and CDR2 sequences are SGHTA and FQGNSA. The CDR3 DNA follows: TGTGCCAGCAGCTTAGTGAGAGGAGTTAATTCACCCCTCCACTTT. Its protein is CASSLVRGVNSPLHF.

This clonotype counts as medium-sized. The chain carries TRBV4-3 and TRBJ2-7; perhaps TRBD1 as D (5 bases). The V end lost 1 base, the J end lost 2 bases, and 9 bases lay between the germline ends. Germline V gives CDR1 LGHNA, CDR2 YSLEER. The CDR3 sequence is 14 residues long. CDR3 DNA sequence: TGCGCCAGCAGCCAAGGTGTAGGGGCCTACGAGCAGTACTTC. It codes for CASSQGVGAYEQYF.

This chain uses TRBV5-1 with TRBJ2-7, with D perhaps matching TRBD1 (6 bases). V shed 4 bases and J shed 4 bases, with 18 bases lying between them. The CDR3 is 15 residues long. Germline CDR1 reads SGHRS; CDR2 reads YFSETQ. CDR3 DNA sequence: TGCGCCAGCAGCGACTCCTCGGCAGGGGTGTACGAGCAGTACTTC. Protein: CASSDSSAGVYEQYF.

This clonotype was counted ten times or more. For the CDR3, the DNA is TGCAGCGTTGGCGACAGGGCCAATGAGCAGTTCTTC. This translates into CSVGDRANEQFF. V usage is TRBV29-1 and J usage is TRBJ2-1; 7 nucleotides agree with TRBD1. Trimming took 4 bases from V and 6 from J; bases not matched to a gene: 3. The CDR3 length is 12 residues. CDR1 is SQVTM and CDR2 is ANQGSEA in the germline V gene.

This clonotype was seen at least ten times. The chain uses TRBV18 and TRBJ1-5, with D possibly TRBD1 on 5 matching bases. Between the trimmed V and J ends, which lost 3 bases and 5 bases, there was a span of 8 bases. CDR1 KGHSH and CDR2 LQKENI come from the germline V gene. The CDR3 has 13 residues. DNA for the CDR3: TGTGCCAGCTCACCTGGGACGGATCAGCCCCAGCATTTT. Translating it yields CASSPGTDQPQHF.

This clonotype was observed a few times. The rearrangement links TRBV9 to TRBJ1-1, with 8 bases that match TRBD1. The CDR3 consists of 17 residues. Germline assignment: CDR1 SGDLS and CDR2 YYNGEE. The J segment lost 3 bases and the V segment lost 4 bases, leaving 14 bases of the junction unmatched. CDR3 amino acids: CASSPNPGQGGHTEAFF. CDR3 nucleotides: TGTGCCAGCAGCCCGAATCCTGGACAGGGTGGGCACACTGAAGCTTTCTTT.

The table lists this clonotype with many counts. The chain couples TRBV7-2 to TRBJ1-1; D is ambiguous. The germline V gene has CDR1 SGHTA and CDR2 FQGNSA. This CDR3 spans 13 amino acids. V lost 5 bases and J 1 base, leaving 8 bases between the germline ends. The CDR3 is CASSPQANTEAFF. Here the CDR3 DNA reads TGTGCCAGCAGCCCTCAGGCGAACACTGAAGCTTTCTTT.

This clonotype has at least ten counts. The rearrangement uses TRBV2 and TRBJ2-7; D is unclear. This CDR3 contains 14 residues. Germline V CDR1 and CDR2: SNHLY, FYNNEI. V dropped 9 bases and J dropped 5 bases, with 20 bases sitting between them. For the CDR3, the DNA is TGTGCCAGTTGTTTGGCAGAGTCTTCCCACGAGCAGTACTTC. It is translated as CASCLAESSHEQYF.